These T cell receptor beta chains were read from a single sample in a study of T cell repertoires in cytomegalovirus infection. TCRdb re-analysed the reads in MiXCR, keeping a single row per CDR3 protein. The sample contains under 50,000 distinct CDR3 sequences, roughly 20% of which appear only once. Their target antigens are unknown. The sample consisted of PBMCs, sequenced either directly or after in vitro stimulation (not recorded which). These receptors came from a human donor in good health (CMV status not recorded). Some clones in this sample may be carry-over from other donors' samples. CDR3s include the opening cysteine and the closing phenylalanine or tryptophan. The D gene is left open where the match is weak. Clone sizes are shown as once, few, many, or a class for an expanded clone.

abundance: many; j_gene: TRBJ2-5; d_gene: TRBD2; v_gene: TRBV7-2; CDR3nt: TGTGCCAGCAGCTTCGCGGGGGTCCAAGAGACCCAGTACTTC; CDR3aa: CASSFAGVQETQYF
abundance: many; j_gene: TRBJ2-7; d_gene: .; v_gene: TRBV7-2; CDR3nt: TGTGCCACCGCCGCCTGGAGTGGTTATTACGAGCAGTACTTC; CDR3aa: CATAAWSGYYEQYF
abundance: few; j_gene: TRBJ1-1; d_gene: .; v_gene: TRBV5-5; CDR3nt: TGTGCCAGCAGCTTAGCAGGTATGAACACTGAAGCTTTCTTT; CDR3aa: CASSLAGMNTEAFF
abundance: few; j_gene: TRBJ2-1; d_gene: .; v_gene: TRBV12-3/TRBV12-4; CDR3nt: TGTGCCAGCAGTTTAAGGGGGTACAATGAGCAGTTCTTC; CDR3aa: CASSLRGYNEQFF
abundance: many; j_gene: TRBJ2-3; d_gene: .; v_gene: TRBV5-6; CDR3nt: TGTGCCAGCAGCATAACTAGAGGGAACCAGTATTTT; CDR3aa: CASSITRGNQYF
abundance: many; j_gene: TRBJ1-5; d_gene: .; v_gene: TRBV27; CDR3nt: TGTGCCAGCAGTTTATCAAACCTCGGGGGCGCCAGTCAGCCCCAGCATTTT; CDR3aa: CASSLSNLGGASQPQHF
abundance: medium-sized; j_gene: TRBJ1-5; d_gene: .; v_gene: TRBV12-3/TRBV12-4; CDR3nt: TGTGCCAGCAGACCATACGGGACCCGTGGCAATCAGCCCCAGCATTTT; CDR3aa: CASRPYGTRGNQPQHF
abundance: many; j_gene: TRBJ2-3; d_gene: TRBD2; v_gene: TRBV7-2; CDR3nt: TGTGCCAGCAGCTTTAGAGCGGGAGTTGTAGATACGCAGTATTTT; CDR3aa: CASSFRAGVVDTQYF
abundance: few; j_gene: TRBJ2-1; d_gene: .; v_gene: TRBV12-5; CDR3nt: TGTGCTAGTGGGGTCGGGGGGCGGGTTGAGCAGTTCTTC; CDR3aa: CASGVGGRVEQFF
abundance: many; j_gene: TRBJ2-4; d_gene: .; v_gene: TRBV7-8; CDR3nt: TGTGCCAGCAGCTTAGAGCCGCGGGGCTCAGCCAAAAACATTCAGTACTTC; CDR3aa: CASSLEPRGSAKNIQYF